This T cell receptor (beta chain) was observed in a study of shared clonotypes between healthy human individuals. Background on the study: CD8 memory received one plate per donor, CD8 naive two, CD4 memory three and CD4 naive three.

As for this clone: What it binds is unknown.

Sequencing was performed with immunoSEQ multiplex PCR; in TCRdb, only in-frame clones are kept and a portion is missing. The table has about 2 million clones, 95% seen once; the top ten hold 0.13%. Per the germline V gene, CDR1 is SGHDT and CDR2 is YYEEEE. The CDR3 sequence is 16 residues long. J gave up 1 base and V 0 bases, and 3 bases lay outside the gene matches. Findings and caveats of the study: Naive CD4 clonotypes overlapped across a few donors at around 4.7%.

V gene TRBV5-6 combines with J gene TRBJ2-3, with 9 bases matching TRBD1. Specimen: naive CD4+ T cells sorted from blood. Described subset: CD45RA+ positively selected. This clonotype originated in a man in his late teens or twenties in good health. The CDR3 DNA reads TGTGCCAGCAGCTTGGGGACAGGGGCGGGCACAGATACGCAGTATTTT. It is translated as CASSLGTGAGTDTQYF.